The entry below describes one T cell receptor beta chain. Authors' analysis steps: Estimated nucleated cell counts came from reference gene primer amplification. The assay was immunoSEQ multiplex PCR, and TCRdb's table has in-frame clones only and misses some. That table supplies the V and J calls and clone size; D and trimming were determined from the DNA. Of 80,000 to 100,000 clones listed, over 70% are singletons. Germline CDR1 and CDR2: DFQATT and SNEGSKA (reference sequence). V shed 3 bases, J shed 6 bases, and the junction held 10 bases outside the gene matches. This CDR3 contains 14 residues. This sample is part of a study of blood T cell repertoires in COVID-19. Looking at the study overall: Some COVID-19 samples were acute and others convalescent; all came from the United States, Italy and Spain. From T cells, B-cell-depleted T cells, or PBMCs came the material, which was cDNA or gDNA.

The specimen sequenced was peripheral blood. The chain combines TRBV20-1 with TRBJ1-2, with 7 bases that match TRBD1. This sequence was found in a man aged 55-75 years with acute or convalescent COVID-19. The CDR3 loop reads CSASRAGQLHGYTF. The CDR3 nucleotides are TGCAGTGCTAGTCGCGCGGGACAGCTCCATGGCTACACCTTC.